This TCR beta chain came from a study of cytomegalovirus exposure and HLA in healthy donors. Study findings and constraints: TCR sequences were mostly rare, though some public TCRs occurred in many donors. TCR beta chain V- and J-gene trimming was linked, in a later analysis, to a missense variant in DCLRE1C.

PCR involved 60 Vbeta and 13 Jbeta primers. Sequencing was performed with immunoSEQ multiplex PCR; in TCRdb, only in-frame clones are kept and a portion is missing. This repertoire shows hundreds of thousands of clones, 70% to 85% found once; its top ten account for 2.7%. Notes on this clone: Its antigen is still unknown.

The CDR3 has 14 residues. V lost 6 bases, J lost 4 bases, and 13 bases lay in between. Germline V lookup: CDR1 LNHNV, CDR2 YYDKDF (reference sequence). V usage is TRBV15 and J usage is TRBJ1-3; a possible D gene is TRBD1 (5 bases). The sample consisted of PBMCs. The clonotype was recovered from a woman aged 55 to 70 in good health and CMV-seropositive. CDR3 DNA: TGTGCCACCAGTCAGGGCGCAAACGGAAACACCATATATTTT. Amino acids: CATSQGANGNTIYF.